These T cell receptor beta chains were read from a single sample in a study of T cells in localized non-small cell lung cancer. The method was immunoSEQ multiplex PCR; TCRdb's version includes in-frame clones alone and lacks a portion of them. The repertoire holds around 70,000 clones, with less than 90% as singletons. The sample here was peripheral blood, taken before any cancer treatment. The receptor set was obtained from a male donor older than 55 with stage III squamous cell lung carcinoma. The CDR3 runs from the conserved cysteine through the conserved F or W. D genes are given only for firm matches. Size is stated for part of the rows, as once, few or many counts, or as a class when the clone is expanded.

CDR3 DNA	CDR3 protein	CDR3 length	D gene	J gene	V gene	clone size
TGTGCCAGCAGGGACGGCTTGAACACTGAAGCTTTCTTT	CASRDGLNTEAFF	13	NA	TRBJ1-1	TRBV6-1	NA
TGTGCCAGCAGCTTAGTGGGACAGGGGAGGTCACCCCTCCACTTT	CASSLVGQGRSPLHF	15	TRBD1	TRBJ1-6	TRBV11-1	NA
TGCGCCAGCAGCTTGGAAGGGAGGGGAGATTTGGAGACCCAGTACTTC	CASSLEGRGDLETQYF	16	TRBD2	TRBJ2-5	TRBV5-1	NA
TGTGCCACCAGCAGGACAGGGGAGGCCACCGGGGAGCTGTTTTTT	CATSRTGEATGELFF	15	TRBD1	TRBJ2-2	TRBV15	NA
TGTGCCAGCAGCTTAGGGGGCCTGGGCCCTGAAGCTTTCTTT	CASSLGGLGPEAFF	14	NA	TRBJ1-1	TRBV11-2	NA
TGTGCCAGTAACCCTATAATGGGACAGGGTGGTCAGCCCCAGCATTTT	CASNPIMGQGGQPQHF	16	TRBD1	TRBJ1-5	TRBV19	NA
TGTGCCAGTAGTATCGAAGCGGGGAGGGGGAATGAGCAGTTCTTC	CASSIEAGRGNEQFF	15	NA	TRBJ2-1	TRBV19	NA
TGTGCCAGCAGCCTCGGACAGCTTAAAGCTTTCTTT	CASSLGQLKAFF	12	NA	TRBJ1-1	TRBV7-9	NA
TGTGCCAGCCGTCAGGGTGCAACTAATGAAAAACTGTTTTTT	CASRQGATNEKLFF	14	NA	TRBJ1-4	TRBV7-2	NA
TGTGCCAGCAGCCAAGTGAAAGCGGGCAACACCGGGGAGCTGTTTTTT	CASSQVKAGNTGELFF	16	NA	TRBJ2-2	TRBV4-2	NA
TGTGCCAGCAGTTCAGGGGGATGGAGCTATGGCTACACCTTC	CASSSGGWSYGYTF	14	TRBD1	TRBJ1-2	TRBV6-4	NA
TGTGCCAGCAGCTTAGGGGCGAGCTATGGCTACACCTTC	CASSLGASYGYTF	13	NA	TRBJ1-2	TRBV7-9	NA
TGTGCCAGCAGCGGCTTCGGGGAGGGGAACGAAAAACTGTTTTTT	CASSGFGEGNEKLFF	15	NA	TRBJ1-4	TRBV9	NA
TGTGCCAGCAGCTTAGACAGCCATTGGTCGGGAGAGCAGTACTTC	CASSLDSHWSGEQYF	15	NA	TRBJ2-7	TRBV7-2	NA
TGCGCCAGCAGCCAAGGGGGCTACGAGCAGTACTTC	CASSQGGYEQYF	12	NA	TRBJ2-7	TRBV4-3	NA
TGTGCCAGCAGTCCAGAGATATTCTATGGCTACACCTTC	CASSPEIFYGYTF	13	NA	TRBJ1-2	TRBV7-2	NA
TGTGCCAGCAGTGGCCAAAGGGGCTACACCTTC	CASSGQRGYTF	11	NA	TRBJ1-2	TRBV28	few
TGTGCCATCAGAGGGACAGCGTACACAGATACGCAGTATTTT	CAIRGTAYTDTQYF	14	TRBD1	TRBJ2-3	TRBV10-3	NA
TGTGCCAGCAGCTTAGGAGGGGGGGTAAACACTGAAGCTTTCTTT	CASSLGGGVNTEAFF	15	NA	TRBJ1-1	TRBV7-2	NA
TGTGCCAGTAGTATGTCTAGCGGGGGGAGGAATGAGCAGTTCTTC	CASSMSSGGRNEQFF	15	TRBD2	TRBJ2-1	TRBV19	NA